This T cell receptor beta chain was obtained from a study of cytomegalovirus exposure and HLA in healthy donors. As for this clone: Its specificity is unknown.

Study results and limitations: TCR association rates varied by HLA locus in a later analysis, with DRB1 highest and HLA-C lowest. Analysis performed later showed TCR beta chains linked to HLA being more clonally expanded than equally common others. Investigators reported 150 to 200 TCR beta chains as tied to cytomegalovirus.

The germline V gene encodes CDR1 MDHEN and CDR2 SYDVKM. Deletions cut 7 bases from V and 0 bases from J, with 19 bases between. The CDR3 loop spans 17 amino acids. The PCR ran on 60 Vbeta and 13 Jbeta primers. Sequenced by immunoSEQ multiplex PCR; TCRdb stores in-frame clones only, minus some. Here the sample spans some 150,000 clones, 70% to 80% being singletons. This clonotype originated in a man in his forties in good health and CMV-seronegative. Material: PBMCs. The chain has TRBV28 and TRBJ1-5; D call uncertain. CDR3 coding DNA: TGTGCCAGCACCCCTGGAACAGAGAGCTATAGCAATCAGCCCCAGCATTTT. Protein: CASTPGTESYSNQPQHF.